This T cell receptor beta chain appears in the sequencing data of a study of OX40 agonist ivuxolimab in advanced cancers. Overall study results and limits: Blood T cells, both CD4+ and CD8+, expanded clonally by week 6 at 0.1 to 3.0 mg/kg.

The assay was immunoSEQ multiplex PCR, and TCRdb's table has in-frame clones only and misses some. The repertoire holds 20,000 or so clones, with roughly 90% as singletons. Looked up from germline, CDR1 is MGHRA and CDR2 is YSYEKL. The ends were cut back, 1 base at V and 5 bases at J, with 8 bases in the middle. CDR3 length: 14 amino acids. With respect to this clone: Its antigen is currently unknown. It may be a read error: a sequence one base away is much more abundant. The same CDR3 can be traced to other DNA sequences in this sample.

The material sequenced was CD4+ or CD8+ T cells sorted from blood, taken in a trial of the OX40 agonist ivuxolimab. The receptor comes from an adult with an advanced solid tumor such as melanoma, head and neck, liver or kidney cancer. The V call is TRBV4-1, the J call TRBJ2-2, with D perhaps TRBD1 (5 bases). In DNA form, the CDR3 reads TGCGCCAGCAGCCAAGGGACACCTACCGGGGAGCTGTTTTTT. This codes for CASSQGTPTGELFF.